The clone carrying this T cell receptor beta chain showed up many times. Its antigen remains unidentified. Amplification of TCR beta CDR3 regions was performed using RNA transcripts as template. Initially, a first-round RT-PCR of the TCR CDR3 employed the HTBI primer set. TCRdb passed the multiplex PCR reads through MiXCR, listing each CDR3 protein once. The data show around 760,000 distinct CDR3 sequences, about 35% seen once. Researchers barred patients who had uncontrolled infection, other autoimmune disease, pregnancy or lactation. Used for diagnoses were clinical symptoms, serum thyroxine and TRAb, thyroid ultrasound and orbital computed tomography. This sample was included in a study of T cells in Graves' hyperthyroidism and ophthalmopathy. Study-level findings and limits: Researchers found most expanded thyroid clonotypes above 0.001 in blood as well.

Trimming cost V 4 bases and J 2 bases, with 15 bases left between them. Germline V gene lookup returns CDR1 SEHNR and CDR2 FQNEAQ (reference sequence). The CDR3 is 15 residues long. The sample was blood. The chain recombines TRBV7-9 with TRBJ2-7, with D perhaps TRBD1 or TRBD2 (5 bases each). The TCR was taken from a woman in her thirties or forties with Graves' hyperthyroidism. CDR3 residues: CASSSTGLGTYEQYF. In DNA form, the CDR3 reads TGTGCCAGCAGCTCGACGGGGCTGGGGACCTACGAGCAGTACTTC.